Detailed here is one T cell receptor (beta chain). What antigen it recognizes has not been identified. The data derive from a study of cytomegalovirus exposure and HLA in healthy donors (dated by TCRdb to 2015 to 2018). Describing the broader study: According to an earlier analysis of 550 to 700 of the donors, about 179 million T cells yielded roughly 110 million unique TCR beta sequences and approximately 280 Gb of sequence data. The number of donors typed differed by locus, with about 629-630 for A, B, C, DRB1 and DQB1, 522 for DQA1, over 600 for DPA1, and approximately 470 for DPB1. Of the approximately 400 genotyped donors, more than 75% were placed in the genetic ancestry cluster associated with self-reported Caucasian donors. All discovery cohort repertoires had been generated using a single sequencing platform. The later analysis used no new phenotypic data to find candidate immune exposures, relying instead on TCR beta sequences and their occurrence across donors. The study aimed to test whether cataloging public T cell receptors could reveal signatures of past pathogen exposure. Donor age, sex, ethnicity and CMV serostatus were collected together with the repertoire data. Along with the roughly 610-subject first cohort, a separate validation cohort of about 110 different subjects was used. An early release that covered roughly 600 HLA-typed donors contained about 290 gigabases of sequencing data and 80 million or so unique TCR sequences. Among about 400 genotyped donors of the cohort, an average of around 240,000 unique TCR beta nucleotide sequences was sequenced per donor, of which about 18% were non-productive. The study combined high-throughput TCR immunosequencing, statistical association of individual TCRs with disease status, and machine learning to predict cytomegalovirus infection status. A later genetic analysis used genome-wide SNP genotypes for about 60% of the 666 donors, treating that subset as a discovery cohort. About 5 DR-DQ haplotypes were handled as single units for association and clustering, since linkage in the cohort was strong. The T cell repertoires of 666 subjects were profiled by immunosequencing and related to cytomegalovirus serostatus. Both class I and class II loci were covered by HLA typing, at four-digit resolution. In a later analysis, previously published TCR beta repertoires from 600 to 850 donors were re-analyzed and high-resolution HLA genotyping was added so that TCR occurrence patterns could be studied. An earlier analysis of 587 of the donors used high-throughput TCR beta sequencing to judge whether each TCR beta V gene segment behaved as functional or pseudogenic. Summary of the overall study and its limitations: In this cohort, only TCR beta chains were sequenced, and detectable features were limited by the absence of alpha or paired-chain data. Three of the identified cytomegalovirus-associated TCR beta chains were confirmed in vitro to be specific for cytomegalovirus antigens. When HLA alleles, especially DR and DQ, strongly co-occurred, attributing TCR associations to individual alleles was difficult. While some public TCRs were present in many individuals, most TCR sequences turned up only very rarely across donors. A cluster of highly shared sequence variants was judged likely to represent a technical artifact of the sequencing pipeline. The authors suggested that the approach could potentially be generalized to other disease states and immunological phenotypes. The classifier was reported to diagnose cytomegalovirus status with high specificity and sensitivity in both the original and validation cohorts. In an earlier analysis of 587 of the donors, most TCR beta V segments were observed in productive rearrangements about 87% or about 30% of the time, broadly matching IMGT annotations. The presence/absence analyses assumed that sequencing depth was roughly uniform across donors, and that assumption may not be true. Several of the top co-occurrence clusters appeared to be linked to parvovirus B19, influenza, CMV and Epstein-Barr virus, according to a later analysis. Correlated functional status among segregating V segments might be attributable to linkage disequilibrium, but an unknown experimental factor could not be ruled out. Because counts were too low, 15 to 20 rarely observed V segments, including chromosome 9 orphons, were left out of the earlier analysis of 587 of the donors. A later genetic analysis associated a missense DCLRE1C variant with V-gene and J-gene trimming of TCR beta chains, and an independent cohort replicated the association. In a later analysis, HLA-associated TCR beta chains showed more clonal expansion and lower generation probabilities than non-associated chains that were equally common. The only immune exposure information available for the cohort was CMV serostatus. At a false discovery rate of 0.05, a later analysis linked 16,000 or so TCR beta sequences to specific HLA alleles. The study listed 150 to 200 TCR beta chains as associated with cytomegalovirus. A later analysis found that TCR association rates varied across HLA loci, with DRB1 alleles showing the most associated TCRs and HLA-C alleles the fewest. Because the 87-base-pair reads could not distinguish some IMGT-functional V segments, including TRBV6-2 and TRBV6-3, those segments were excluded. According to a later analysis, most CMV-associated TCR beta chains appeared to be HLA-restricted, and the HLA associations seemed to be driven largely by CMV exposure. Compared with the roughly 720-donor mean, donors in an Asian-associated ancestry cluster had fewer N-insertions in productive TCRs, according to a later genetic analysis. A further reported finding was that TCR beta sequences accurately predicted the HLA-A and HLA-B alleles for most subjects in the first cohort. Because some donors lacked HLA typing at each locus, the association tests relied only on the typed subset.

The library was produced with the immunoSEQ multiplex PCR assay. For the multiplex PCR, a mixture combining 60 forward primers for TCR Vbeta segments and 13 reverse primers for TCR Jbeta segments was used. The CDR3 region of rearranged TCR beta genes was amplified from genomic DNA by a multiplex PCR assay. On the Illumina HiSeq System, the amplified TCR beta libraries were sequenced as 87-base-pair reads. In the authors' own workflow: A later analysis counted some 80 million unique TCR beta chains across the 666 repertoires, and roughly 10 million of these chains were shared by at least two donors. A nearest-neighbor algorithm error-corrected the raw reads and collapsed the reads into unique sequences, merging closely related sequences to remove PCR and sequencing errors. Alignment of CDR3 sequences to IMGT reference sequences was used to assign V, D and J gene segments. For a sequence to be retained, at least a six-nucleotide match to both a V gene segment and a J gene segment was required. Rearrangements were classified as productive when the CDR3 lacked stop codons and remained in frame with V and J, and all other rearrangements were classified as non-productive. Following IMGT convention, CDR3 was defined as the stretch from the second conserved V-encoded cysteine up to the conserved J-encoded phenylalanine. The earlier analysis of fewer than 750 of the donors excluded sequences that lacked an unambiguous match to a single V gene segment. An earlier analysis of 500 to 700 of the donors classified V segments as functional when productive rearrangements were above 56.7% and as segregating when the standard deviation between donors was above 5%. A statistical classification framework was built to diagnose cytomegalovirus status from the catalog of TCR beta chain sequences. In a later analysis, TCR nucleotide sequences were compared against IMGT/GENE-DB human TR gene sequences so that V and J genes could be assigned. Using the TCRdist pipeline, a later analysis assigned CDR3 sequences along with most-parsimonious VDJ recombination scenarios. A later analysis defined each TCR beta chain by its CDR3 amino acid sequence plus V-gene family, and excluded reads lacking a unique V-gene family. In a later analysis, fewer than 650 highly shared, low-generation-probability nucleotide sequences were removed to address suspected cross-contamination and a sequencing artifact. For each public chain, a later analysis derived a clonal expansion index from normalized ranks of inferred template counts within each repertoire. Generation probabilities in a later analysis came from a VDJ recombination model fitted to out-of-frame rearrangements, and those results were checked against IGoR. A later analysis scored TCR-TCR, TCR-HLA and TCR-CMV co-occurrence with hypergeometric tests, applying a repertoire-size bias correction to TCR pairs. A later analysis estimated false discovery rates by permuting HLA or CMV assignments 20 times. A later analysis grouped co-occurring TCRs with DBSCAN, adding TCRdist sequence similarity when clustering within HLA-allele-positive subsets. Repertoires with fewer than 30,000 or more than 120,000 public chains were left out of co-occurrence clustering, as were a few repertoires with anomalous nucleotide sharing. Entries here come from immuneACCESS through TCRdb and include only in-frame sequences with V and J called. Some clones fail to appear in such tables; in the studies checked, an unresolved V gene covers under half of the shortfall, and the cause of the remainder is unknown. V, J and clone size were drawn from that table, and D and trimming were deduced from the DNA. The sample's clone listing holds 95,000 to 150,000 clones. The ten largest clones take up roughly 0.94% of the sample.

In total, fewer than 750 healthy bone marrow donors made up the cohort. Cohort members were all nominally healthy when sampled, although unrecorded immune exposures were likely present. The donor was CMV seronegative and belonged to the group of 352 seronegative cohort members. Each donor provided a peripheral blood sample, and peripheral blood mononuclear cells were used for TCR beta sequencing. The Qiagen DNeasy Blood Extraction Kit was used to extract genomic DNA from the blood cell samples. Cut back by 4 bases and 4 bases, the V and J ends lie 21 bases apart. From the cysteine through the phenylalanine, the CDR3 covers 16 amino acids. Just the 48-base CDR3 DNA is kept, in frame starting at base 1. Sequences SGHRS (CDR1) and YFSETQ (CDR2) are obtained from the germline V gene.

The sample taken for sequencing was PBMCs. The receptor chain draws on TRBV5-1 and TRBJ2-7; no D segment can be confidently identified. The sequence came from a man between 18 and 29 years old in good health and CMV-seronegative. The DNA is as follows: TGCGCCAGCAGCCTGGCTCGTGATAGCTCTGCTTACGAGCAGTACTTC. This translates into CASSLARDSSAYEQYF.